Listed below are T cell receptor beta chains from one sample, sequenced in a study of T cell repertoires in cytomegalovirus infection. TCRdb reprocessed the reads with MiXCR, giving one entry per CDR3 protein. The sample gives about 920,000 distinct CDR3 sequences, 31% of which show up once; 13% is in the top ten. Antigen specificity for these receptors is unknown. This specimen consisted of cultured CD8+ T cells from PBMCs, obtained from culture after CMV antigen stimulation. These receptor sequences come from a human donor in good health (CMV status not recorded). Some clones in this sample may be carry-over from other donors' samples. The CDR3 runs from the conserved cysteine through the conserved F or W. D genes are given only for firm matches. Only part of the rows carry a size: once, few, many, or a class if the clone is expanded.

CDR3: CASSSPGSGGYQNTDTQYF
DNA: TGTGCCAGCAGCTCCCCGGGTAGCGGGGGCTACCAAAACACAGATACGCAGTATTTT
V: TRBV7-8
D: TRBD2
J: TRBJ2-3
size: many

CDR3: CASSLEEVYGTESNQPQHF
DNA: TGTGCCAGCAGCTTAGAGGAAGTTTATGGGACAGAGAGCAATCAGCCCCAGCATTTT
V: TRBV7-8
D: TRBD1
J: TRBJ1-5
size: NA

CDR3: CASSVTSGRTDTQYF
DNA: TGTGCCAGTAGTGTGACTAGCGGTCGAACAGATACGCAGTATTTT
V: TRBV19
D: TRBD2
J: TRBJ2-3
size: NA

CDR3: CASSSPPWSATNEKLFF
DNA: TGTGCCAGCAGCTCCCCCCCTTGGAGCGCAACTAATGAAAAACTGTTTTTT
V: TRBV7-2
D: NA
J: TRBJ1-4
size: many

CDR3: CATSRSDLNTEAFF
DNA: TGTGCCACCAGCAGATCCGACCTGAACACTGAAGCTTTCTTT
V: TRBV15
D: NA
J: TRBJ1-1
size: NA

CDR3: CASSLSDRGLEETQYF
DNA: TGTGCCAGCAGCCTTTCGGACAGGGGGCTTGAAGAGACCCAGTACTTC
V: TRBV4-2
D: TRBD1
J: TRBJ2-5
size: NA

CDR3: CASSAKNTEAFF
DNA: TGTGCCAGCAGCGCCAAGAACACTGAAGCTTTCTTT
V: TRBV7-9
D: NA
J: TRBJ1-1
size: NA

CDR3: CASSLYHLIRGGGGTDTQYF
DNA: TGTGCCAGCAGTTTATACCACCTCATCAGGGGTGGGGGTGGCACAGATACGCAGTATTTT
V: TRBV27
D: NA
J: TRBJ2-3
size: few

CDR3: CASVQGQSYEQYF
DNA: TGTGCCAGTGTACAGGGCCAATCCTACGAGCAGTACTTC
V: TRBV2
D: NA
J: TRBJ2-7
size: NA

CDR3: CASSSEAGFRYGYTF
DNA: TGTGCCAGCAGTTCAGAGGCAGGGTTTAGATATGGCTACACCTTC
V: TRBV7-8
D: NA
J: TRBJ1-2
size: few

CDR3: CASSFPRYQETQYF
DNA: TGTGCCAGCAGTTTTCCCAGGTACCAAGAGACCCAGTACTTC
V: TRBV28
D: NA
J: TRBJ2-5
size: NA

CDR3: CAIRTVYGHTF
DNA: TGTGCCATCAGGACAGTGTATGGCCACACCTTC
V: TRBV10-3
D: NA
J: TRBJ1-2
size: NA

CDR3: CASSPGGGTHEAFF
DNA: TGTGCCAGCAGTCCGGGGGGAGGGACGCATGAAGCTTTCTTT
V: TRBV11-1
D: NA
J: TRBJ1-1
size: few

CDR3: CASSPTLTGAVNTEAFF
DNA: TGTGCCAGCAGCCCAACATTGACAGGCGCCGTGAACACTGAAGCTTTCTTT
V: TRBV5-6
D: NA
J: TRBJ1-1
size: NA

CDR3: CASSPDIGMNTEAFF
DNA: TGTGCCAGCAGTCCCGACATCGGTATGAACACTGAAGCTTTCTTT
V: TRBV6-6
D: NA
J: TRBJ1-1
size: few

CDR3: CSLSAIHEQFF
DNA: TGCAGTCTTTCGGCTATCCATGAGCAGTTCTTC
V: TRBV20-1
D: NA
J: TRBJ2-1
size: once

CDR3: CASSYTETEAFF
DNA: TGTGCCAGCAGTTATACTGAGACTGAAGCTTTCTTT
V: TRBV6-2/TRBV6-3
D: NA
J: TRBJ1-1
size: NA

CDR3: CSARTDRGPVTYEQYF
DNA: TGCAGTGCTAGAACGGACAGGGGGCCTGTAACCTACGAGCAGTACTTC
V: TRBV20-1
D: TRBD1
J: TRBJ2-7
size: few

CDR3: CASSQVPAGAYGYTF
DNA: TGCGCCAGCAGCCAAGTGCCAGCAGGGGCCTATGGCTACACCTTC
V: TRBV4-1
D: NA
J: TRBJ1-2
size: many

CDR3: CASSEVNNEQFF
DNA: TGTGCCAGCAGTGAAGTAAACAATGAGCAGTTCTTC
V: TRBV2
D: NA
J: TRBJ2-1
size: few

CDR3: CASLGTGQTFNYGYTF
DNA: TGTGCCAGCCTCGGGACAGGACAGACTTTTAACTATGGCTACACCTTC
V: TRBV2
D: TRBD1
J: TRBJ1-2
size: NA

CDR3: CASSQSGLAGAPNEQFF
DNA: TGCGCCAGCAGCCAATCTGGACTAGCGGGGGCCCCCAATGAGCAGTTCTTC
V: TRBV4-1
D: TRBD2
J: TRBJ2-1
size: few

CDR3: CASSLGGGPTDTQYF
DNA: TGTGCCAGCAGCTTGGGTGGGGGGCCCACAGATACGCAGTATTTT
V: TRBV7-2
D: NA
J: TRBJ2-3
size: many

CDR3: CASKGPVANEKLFF
DNA: TGTGCCAGCAAAGGACCTGTGGCTAATGAAAAACTGTTTTTT
V: TRBV27
D: NA
J: TRBJ1-4
size: few

CDR3: CASSLATSGGVDTQYF
DNA: TGTGCCAGCAGCTTGGCGACTAGCGGGGGCGTAGATACGCAGTATTTT
V: TRBV13
D: TRBD2
J: TRBJ2-3
size: NA

CDR3: CATSTGKLVDSNQPQHF
DNA: TGTGCCACCTCAACAGGGAAGTTGGTAGATAGCAATCAGCCCCAGCATTTT
V: TRBV24-1
D: NA
J: TRBJ1-5
size: NA

CDR3: CSARYADYTQYF
DNA: TGCAGTGCTAGATATGCCGACTATACGCAGTATTTT
V: TRBV20-1
D: NA
J: TRBJ2-3
size: NA

CDR3: CASSLGYGETQYF
DNA: TGTGCCAGCAGCTTGGGATACGGAGAGACCCAGTACTTC
V: TRBV5-6
D: NA
J: TRBJ2-5
size: few

CDR3: CASSYSGGSAQETQYF
DNA: TGTGCCAGCAGCTATAGCGGGGGGTCCGCCCAAGAGACCCAGTACTTC
V: TRBV5-4
D: TRBD2
J: TRBJ2-5
size: NA

CDR3: CASSVEGLQETQYF
DNA: TGTGCCAGCAGCGTAGAGGGCTTACAAGAGACCCAGTACTTC
V: TRBV9
D: NA
J: TRBJ2-5
size: once

CDR3: CASSLGEAFEKLFF
DNA: TGTGCCAGCAGCTTGGGGGAGGCATTTGAAAAACTGTTTTTT
V: TRBV7-6
D: NA
J: TRBJ1-4
size: many

CDR3: CASKDRALRNTEAFF
DNA: TGTGCCAGCAAAGACAGGGCCCTAAGGAACACTGAAGCTTTCTTT
V: TRBV27
D: TRBD1
J: TRBJ1-1
size: NA

CDR3: CASSTGYDQPQHF
DNA: TGCGCCAGCAGCACAGGGTATGATCAGCCCCAGCATTTT
V: TRBV10-2
D: NA
J: TRBJ1-5
size: NA

CDR3: CASGGGGGRGEQYF
DNA: TGTGCTAGTGGTGGAGGAGGAGGGCGCGGCGAGCAGTACTTC
V: TRBV12-5
D: NA
J: TRBJ2-7
size: few

CDR3: CASSQDEDGPSNQPQHF
DNA: TGCGCCAGCAGCCAAGACGAGGACGGCCCCAGCAATCAGCCCCAGCATTTT
V: TRBV4-1
D: NA
J: TRBJ1-5
size: few

CDR3: CSAPIDGSYGYTF
DNA: TGCAGTGCCCCAATAGACGGAAGCTATGGCTACACCTTC
V: TRBV20-1
D: NA
J: TRBJ1-2
size: NA

CDR3: CASSLYRPGEQFF
DNA: TGTGCCAGCAGTTTATACCGGCCCGGTGAGCAGTTCTTC
V: TRBV27
D: NA
J: TRBJ2-1
size: NA

CDR3: CASTVAESSYEQYF
DNA: TGTGCCAGCACGGTCGCGGAAAGCTCCTACGAGCAGTACTTC
V: TRBV3-1
D: NA
J: TRBJ2-7
size: once

CDR3: CASSLPGGFDSPLHF
DNA: TGTGCCAGCAGTCTTCCCGGGGGGTTTGATTCACCCCTCCACTTT
V: TRBV6-2/TRBV6-3
D: NA
J: TRBJ1-6
size: NA

CDR3: CASSNEQGVGGYTF
DNA: TGCGCCAGCAGCAACGAACAGGGGGTTGGGGGCTACACCTTC
V: TRBV4-3
D: TRBD1
J: TRBJ1-2
size: NA

CDR3: CASSSLLGYTF
DNA: TGTGCCAGCAGCTCTCTTCTGGGCTACACCTTC
V: TRBV7-9
D: NA
J: TRBJ1-2
size: few

CDR3: CAMSQREREPYEQYF
DNA: TGTGCCATGTCTCAAAGGGAAAGGGAACCCTACGAGCAGTACTTC
V: TRBV2
D: NA
J: TRBJ2-7
size: few